These 19 T cell receptor beta chains were sequenced from one sample in a study of cytomegalovirus exposure and HLA in healthy donors. Method: immunoSEQ multiplex PCR; TCRdb's copy keeps in-frame clones and lacks some. The data show 200,000 to 300,000 clones, about 88% seen once. Input material: PBMCs. The receptors were sampled from a man aged 18 to 29 in good health and CMV-seropositive.

The chain couples TRBV5-1 to TRBJ1-1, with 12 bases that match TRBD1. The junction had 9 bases not matched to a gene; V was cut back by 4 bases and J by 5 bases. This CDR3 has 16 amino acids. The germline CDR1 and CDR2 sequences are SGHRS and YFSETQ. The CDR3 protein is CASSLLGQGAGTEAFF. For the CDR3, the DNA is TGCGCCAGCAGCCTTCTGGGACAGGGGGCAGGTACTGAAGCTTTCTTT.

The genes are TRBV6-5 and TRBJ2-1; 8 bases line up with TRBD1. V was pared by 5 bases and J by 8 bases, with 2 bases of the junction left unmatched. The V gene's germline CDR1 is MNHEY and CDR2 SVGAGI. The CDR3 length is 12 residues. CDR3 DNA sequence: TGTGCCAGCAGTCTGGACAGGGATGAGCAGTTCTTC. As protein: CASSLDRDEQFF.

The rearrangement joins TRBV27 to TRBJ2-2, with 11 bases fitting TRBD2. CDR3 length: 16 amino acids. The ends lost 5 bases at V and 6 bases at J; junction bases unmatched: 8. In germline, CDR1 is MNHEY, CDR2 SMNVEV (reference sequence). CDR3 region: CASSPQLAGVAGELFF. CDR3 coding DNA: TGTGCCAGCAGTCCCCAACTAGCGGGAGTCGCCGGGGAGCTGTTTTTT.

The rearrangement uses TRBV5-4 and TRBJ1-1, with D possibly being TRBD1 (6 bases). V was pared by 3 bases and J by 4 bases, with 10 bases between. Germline V gives CDR1 SGHNT, CDR2 YYREEE (reference sequence). This CDR3 comprises 13 residues. CDR3 amino acids: CASSYGGGTEAFF. The CDR3 nucleotides read TGTGCCAGCAGCTATGGGGGCGGCACTGAAGCTTTCTTT.

The rearrangement joins TRBV30 to TRBJ1-2, with D tentatively TRBD1 (5 bases). The CDR3 runs 13 residues. The germline V gene encodes CDR1 GTSNPN and CDR2 SVGIG (reference sequence). Trimming pared 1 base from V and 7 bases from J, leaving 13 bases between. The chain's CDR3 is CAWSEGSPLGYTF. The CDR3 DNA reads as TGTGCCTGGAGTGAGGGGAGCCCCCTTGGCTACACCTTC.

V and J are TRBV6-5 and TRBJ1-1; TRBD1 matches 8 bases. Trimming at V came to 6 bases and at J to 0 bases, leaving 3 bases not matched to a gene. The CDR3 consists of 14 residues. From germline, CDR1 is MNHEY and CDR2 SVGAGI. The CDR3 nucleotides are TGTGCCAGCAGACGGACAGGGATGAACACTGAAGCTTTCTTT. It codes for CASRRTGMNTEAFF.

This chain links TRBV9 with TRBJ1-1; D is unresolved. The CDR3 runs to 14 residues. In germline, CDR1 is SGDLS, CDR2 YYNGEE. Trimming took 0 bases from V and 3 from J, leaving 9 bases between them. The CDR3 DNA is TGTGCCAGCAGCGTAGCCCAAGGGTACACTGAAGCTTTCTTT. This translates into CASSVAQGYTEAFF.

The chain couples TRBV18 to TRBJ2-1; 9 nucleotides line up with TRBD1. Germline V CDR1 and CDR2: KGHSH, LQKENI. The CDR3 contains 14 residues. Trimming removed 6 bases from V and 4 bases from J; junction bases left unmatched: 4. The CDR3: CASSGTGSYNEQFF. The CDR3, as DNA: TGTGCCAGCTCCGGGACAGGGAGTTACAATGAGCAGTTCTTC. Full variable domain (outside the CDR3, taken from reference TRBV18 and TRBJ2-1): NAGVMQNPRHLVRRRGQEARLRCSPMKGHSHVYWYRQLPEEGLKFMVYLQKENIIDESGMPKERFSAEFPKEGPSILRIQQVVRGDSAAYFCASSGTGSYNEQFFGPGTRLTVL.

This clone is a singleton in its sample. V is TRBV27 and J is TRBJ1-2; a weak D match, TRBD1 (5 bases). The CDR3 loop spans 14 amino acids. CDR1 is MNHEY, CDR2 SMNVEV, per germline (reference sequence). V lost 4 bases, J lost 4 bases, and 13 bases lay in between. The CDR3 region is CASSSGTAIYGYTF. The DNA of the CDR3 is TGTGCCAGCAGTTCCGGGACGGCGATCTATGGCTACACCTTC.

Worth noting for this clone: A read error is possible here, since a much larger clone lies one base away. This chain uses TRBV7-9 with TRBJ2-7; the D is unclear. The CDR3 is made up of 12 amino acids. Deletions cut 4 bases from V and 2 bases from J, with 6 bases between. CDR1 SEHNR and CDR2 FQNEAQ come from the germline V gene (reference sequence). In DNA, the CDR3 is TGTGCCAGCAGCTCGGCAGCCTACGAGCAGTACTTC. Translating gives CASSSAAYEQYF. The full variable domain, completed using reference TRBV7-9 and TRBJ2-7, is DTGVSQNPRHKITKRGQNVTFRCDPISEHNRLYWYRQTLGQGPEFLTYFQNEAQLEKSRLLSDRFSAERPKGSFSTLEIQRTEQGDSAMYLCASSSAAYEQYFGPGTRLTVT.

The chain joins TRBV29-1 to TRBJ2-5; D call uncertain. The CDR3 consists of 13 residues. The V end was cut by 4 bases, the J end by 7 bases, with 16 bases between. Germline CDR1 reads SQVTM; CDR2 reads ANQGSEA. CDR3 loop: CSVGGPNMGTQYF. For the CDR3, the DNA is TGCAGCGTTGGTGGGCCTAATATGGGGACCCAGTACTTC.

CDR3 amino acids: CASRNWGESNTEAFF. The CDR3 DNA reads TGTGCCTCAAGAAACTGGGGAGAATCGAACACTGAAGCTTTCTTT. This chain links TRBV2 with TRBJ1-1; D is unclear. Trimming pared 11 bases from V and 1 base from J, leaving 20 bases between. CDR1 and CDR2 from the germline V gene are SNHLY and FYNNEI. This CDR3 is 15 amino acids long.

CDR3 region: CASSYAGTEQYF. The CDR3 coding sequence is TGTGCCAGCAGTTACGCGGGGACCGAGCAGTACTTC. This chain joins TRBV6-6 and TRBJ2-7; possible D gene TRBD2, 6 bases. This CDR3 comprises 12 residues. Trimming took 2 bases from V and 6 from J, leaving 8 bases between them. Germline V lookup: CDR1 MNHNY, CDR2 SVGAGI (reference sequence).

This clone has just a few counts. The V call is TRBV2, the J call TRBJ2-7; D uncertain. V lost 6 bases and J 0 bases, leaving 9 bases between the germline ends. The CDR3 runs 13 residues. Germline V gene data show CDR1 as SNHLY and CDR2 as FYNNEI. The CDR3 sequence: CASRAAASYEQYF. The CDR3 DNA reads TGTGCCAGCAGAGCAGCTGCCTCCTACGAGCAGTACTTC.

Concerning this clone: A far larger clone lies a single base away; this is likely a read error. The chain has TRBV6-5 and TRBJ2-7; D is undetermined. This CDR3 region has 13 residues. Germline V lookup: CDR1 MNHEY, CDR2 SVGAGI. This chain's CDR3 is CTSSSSLSYEQYF. The CDR3 region has the DNA TGTACCAGCAGTTCATCCCTGTCCTACGAGCAGTACTTC.

This chain uses TRBV6-1 with TRBJ1-1; 7 nucleotides match TRBD1. The CDR3 totals 13 residues. J was trimmed by 3 bases and V by 9 bases; bases with no gene match: 7. CDR1 and CDR2 from the germline V gene are MNHNS and SASEGT. This CDR3 reads CASSTGRDTEAFF. Here the CDR3 DNA reads TGTGCCAGTTCGACAGGGAGGGACACTGAAGCTTTCTTT.

The chain couples TRBV5-4 to TRBJ1-3, with D hard to call. The CDR3 extends over 16 amino acids. The V gene lost 0 bases and the J gene lost 0 bases, with 10 bases spanning the gap. Germline CDR1 SGHNT, CDR2 YYREEE (reference sequence). The CDR3 reads CASSLGTFSSGNTIYF. CDR3 DNA sequence: TGTGCCAGCAGCTTGGGGACTTTCAGCTCTGGAAACACCATATATTTT.

The chain is built from TRBV28 and TRBJ2-2, with 12 bases lining up with TRBD1. J was trimmed by 6 bases and V by 6 bases; bases with no gene match: 5. Germline CDR1 reads MDHEN; CDR2 reads SYDVKM. The CDR3 has 15 residues. The CDR3 sequence: CASSMGTGGPGELFF. The CDR3 DNA follows: TGTGCCAGCAGCATGGGGACAGGGGGCCCCGGGGAGCTGTTTTTT.

The chain couples TRBV5-1 to TRBJ1-1; 8 bases are a match to TRBD1. CDR1 and CDR2 (germline): SGHRS, YFSETQ. The CDR3 totals 14 residues. J gave up 1 base and V 4 bases, and 3 bases lay outside the gene matches. This CDR3 reads CASSLGTGNTEAFF. DNA for the CDR3: TGCGCCAGCAGCCTAGGGACAGGGAACACTGAAGCTTTCTTT.